What follows describes a single TCR beta chain. Its antigen remains unknown. The record originates from a study of cytomegalovirus exposure and HLA in healthy donors. Broader study findings: Reports described diagnosis of cytomegalovirus status by the classifier as highly specific and sensitive. Some TCR beta chains (roughly 160 of them) were listed as cytomegalovirus-associated.

Germline CDR1 and CDR2: SGDLS and YYNGEE. This CDR3 spans 14 amino acids. The V end was cut by 0 bases, the J end by 7 bases, with 13 bases between. Clones were read by immunoSEQ multiplex PCR, and TCRdb kept only the in-frame ones, dropping some. The sample lists over 70,000 clones, roughly 92% seen once, with under 0.75% in the top ten. Sequenced input: PBMCs. J is TRBJ1-2 and V is TRBV9; D ambiguous. This TCR was sampled from a woman aged 18-35 years in good health and CMV-seronegative. The CDR3 bases are TGTGCCAGCAGCGTAGGTGAGGACTTCAGTGGCTACACCTTC. It translates to CASSVGEDFSGYTF.